The 27 T cell receptor beta chains presented below share a single source sample, sequenced in a study of cytomegalovirus exposure and HLA in healthy donors. 13 Jbeta primers and 60 Vbeta primers were used for the PCR. TCRdb's copy holds only in-frame clones and misses some; the assay was immunoSEQ multiplex PCR. The top ten clones hold approximately 14% of a sample with roughly 190,000 clones, more than 75% of them seen once. The sequenced sample was PBMCs. These receptors were obtained from a woman aged 25 to 39 in good health and CMV-seropositive.

The genes are TRBV5-1 and TRBJ2-3; no definite D call. CDR3 length equals 14 residues. CDR1 SGHRS and CDR2 YFSETQ come from the germline V gene. V gave up 0 bases and J gave up 4 bases, with 9 bases separating them. CDR3 protein: CASSLELPPDTQYF. Written as DNA, the CDR3 is TGCGCCAGCAGCTTGGAGCTCCCACCAGATACGCAGTATTTT.

J is TRBJ2-1 and V is TRBV27, with D tentatively TRBD1 (6 bases). Germline V gives CDR1 MNHEY, CDR2 SMNVEV (reference sequence). CDR3 length: 14 residues. Trimming left V 5 bases short and J 6 bases short, with 14 bases between. This CDR3 reads CASSPSQGSNEQFF. CDR3 coding DNA: TGTGCCAGCAGTCCCTCCCAGGGGAGCAATGAGCAGTTCTTC.

The chain carries TRBV5-1 and TRBJ1-1, with D unclear. The germline V gene encodes CDR1 SGHRS and CDR2 YFSETQ. Deletions cut 0 bases from V and 12 bases from J, with 12 bases between. The CDR3 is made up of 12 amino acids. The CDR3 DNA reads as TGCGCCAGCAGCTTGGCCTCGGGGAGAACTTTCTTT. Protein product: CASSLASGRTFF. The whole variable domain, remainder taken from reference TRBV5-1 and TRBJ1-1, is KAGVTQTPRYLIKTRGQQVTLSCSPISGHRSVSWYQQTPGQGLQFLFEYFSETQRNKGNFPGRFSGRQFSNSRSEMNVSTLELGDSALYLCASSLASGRTFFGQGTRLTVV.

This sequence joins TRBV30 and TRBJ1-1; D might be TRBD1 (5 bases). Germline V gene lookup returns CDR1 GTSNPN and CDR2 SVGIG (reference sequence). V was clipped by 7 bases and J by 4 bases, with 10 bases between them. The CDR3 length is 11 residues. The DNA of the CDR3 is TGTGCCTCAGCGGGGCTCACTGAAGCTTTCTTT. Residues: CASAGLTEAFF.

The V gene is TRBV18, the J gene TRBJ1-1, with TRBD1 matching over 7 bases. The CDR3 covers 17 residues. Looked up from germline, CDR1 is KGHSH and CDR2 is LQKENI. The trim removed 3 bases at V and 3 bases at J, leaving 13 bases unmatched. The CDR3 sequence: CASSPRRLTTGDTEAFF. The CDR3 region has the DNA TGTGCCAGCTCACCTAGGCGCTTAACTACAGGGGACACTGAAGCTTTCTTT.

This chain links TRBV4-1 with TRBJ2-2; 9 bases are a match to TRBD1. Germline V gene sequence: CDR1 MGHRA, CDR2 YSYEKL. Trimming cost V 5 bases and J 5 bases; bases outside gene matches: 6. The CDR3 spans 15 residues. Here the CDR3 DNA reads TGCGCCAGCAGCGCCCGGACAGGGGATACCGGGGAGCTGTTTTTT. Amino acid sequence: CASSARTGDTGELFF.

The rearrangement joins TRBV7-9 to TRBJ2-1; possible D gene TRBD1, 6 bases. CDR3 length: 16 residues. Germline V gene lookup returns CDR1 SEHNR and CDR2 FQNEAQ (reference sequence). V lost 4 bases and J lost 0, with 13 bases in between. CDR3 region: CASSSTGPSSYNEQFF. The CDR3 DNA sequence: TGTGCCAGCAGCTCGACAGGCCCGAGCTCCTACAATGAGCAGTTCTTC.

The CDR3 sequence is CASSPGRTNTGELFF. The CDR3 region has the DNA TGTGCCAGCAGCCCCGGGAGAACGAACACCGGGGAGCTGTTTTTT. The J gene is TRBJ2-2, the V gene TRBV7-9; possible D gene TRBD2, 6 bases. The germline CDR1 and CDR2 sequences are SEHNR and FQNEAQ (reference sequence). V was shortened by 5 bases and J by 0 bases, with 10 bases between the two germline ends. CDR3 length: 15 residues.

V usage is TRBV6-1 and J usage is TRBJ1-2; a weak D match, TRBD1 (6 bases). Trimming cost V 6 bases and J 2 bases, with 13 bases left between them. The CDR3 consists of 14 residues. Looked up from germline, CDR1 is MNHNS and CDR2 is SASEGT. CDR3 sequence reads: CASRVGQKNYGYTF. CDR3 DNA: TGTGCCAGCAGGGTTGGACAGAAGAACTATGGCTACACCTTC.

Worth noting for this clone: Its ends do not fully match the called genes, so a read error is possible. The rearrangement joins TRBV7-9 to TRBJ1-6; D might be TRBD1 (5 bases). The germline CDR1 and CDR2 sequences are SEHNR and FQNEAQ (reference sequence). The CDR3 has 16 residues. The CDR3 loop is CSSSLDVGLYNSPLHF. The CDR3 region has the DNA TGTTCCAGCAGCTTAGATGTGGGACTCTATAATTCACCCCTCCACTTT. Variable domain in full (rest from reference TRBV7-9 and TRBJ1-6): DTGVSQNPRHKITKRGQNVTFRCDPISEHNRLYWYRQTLGQGPEFLTYFQNEAQLEKSRLLSDRFSAERPKGSFSTLEIQRTEQGDSAMYLCSSSLDVGLYNSPLHFGNGTRLTVT.

The genes are TRBV19 and TRBJ2-1; 9 bases align to TRBD2. V dropped 6 bases and J dropped 8; count of bases not matched to a gene: 11. The length of the CDR3 is 15 residues. Germline CDR1 is LNHDA and CDR2 is SQIVND (reference sequence). CDR3 in DNA: TGTGCCAGTAGGCTAGCGGGGATTTACGGGGATGAGCAGTTCTTC. Translation: CASRLAGIYGDEQFF.

The gene calls are TRBV5-1 and TRBJ1-1; D may be TRBD1 (6 bases). CDR3 length equals 15 residues. The germline gives CDR1 SGHRS, CDR2 YFSETQ. V shed 0 bases and J shed 6 bases, with 15 bases lying between them. The CDR3 sequence is CASSLDNREWAEAFF. In DNA form, the CDR3 reads TGCGCCAGCAGCTTGGATAACAGGGAGTGGGCTGAAGCTTTCTTT.

The chain carries TRBV29-1 and TRBJ2-3; 7 bases align to TRBD2. Trimming removed 2 bases from V and 5 bases from J; junction bases left unmatched: 10. Germline CDR1 SQVTM, CDR2 ANQGSEA. The CDR3 loop spans 15 amino acids. Written as DNA, the CDR3 is TGCAGCGTTGAACGTGGGGGGGAGGCCGGAGATACGCAGTATTTT. This translates into CSVERGGEAGDTQYF.

CDR3 bases: TGTGCCAGCAGCCCACAGGGATTTGGGACTGAAGCTTTCTTT. It translates to CASSPQGFGTEAFF. The V call is TRBV13, the J call TRBJ1-1; D possibly corresponds to TRBD1 (6 bases). Per the germline V gene, CDR1 is PRHDT and CDR2 is FYEKMQ (reference sequence). The CDR3 runs to 14 residues. V was trimmed by 5 bases and J by 5 bases, leaving 15 bases between them.

The CDR3 DNA reads TGTGCCAGCACCGGGACTAGCGGGGGGAAAACCGGGGAGCTGTTTTTT. The encoded protein is CASTGTSGGKTGELFF. This chain joins TRBV28 and TRBJ2-2; 15 bases are shared with TRBD2. The CDR3 length is 16 residues. With 7 bases clipped from V and 5 bases from J, the junction kept 5 bases outside the gene matches. In germline, CDR1 is MDHEN, CDR2 SYDVKM.

This chain links TRBV5-4 with TRBJ2-1; unclear D gene. There are 14 residues in the CDR3. V shed 3 bases and J shed 5 bases, with 12 bases lying between them. Germline-derived CDR1 and CDR2 are SGHNT and YYREEE (reference sequence). The chain's CDR3 is CASSSGPRNNEQFF. DNA of the CDR3: TGTGCCAGCAGCTCAGGTCCCCGTAACAATGAGCAGTTCTTC.

This sequence joins TRBV19 and TRBJ2-1; 10 nucleotides align to TRBD2. This CDR3 is built from 16 residues. V shed 2 bases and J 7 bases; nucleotides not matched to a gene: 8. The V gene's germline CDR1 is LNHDA and CDR2 SQIVND (reference sequence). The CDR3 is CASSIQAGGVGNEQFF. The CDR3 nucleotides are TGTGCCAGTAGTATACAAGCGGGGGGGGTTGGGAATGAGCAGTTCTTC.

This chain connects TRBV28 to TRBJ2-4; 7 bases are shared with TRBD2. The CDR3 covers 20 residues. After removal of 9 bases from V and 3 bases from J, the junction contained 26 bases not matched to a gene. Germline V gene sequence: CDR1 MDHEN, CDR2 SYDVKM. CDR3 bases: TGTGCCAGTCCATTGTTTTCCTGCCGATGGGGGGGTGGGGGCAAAAACATTCAGTACTTC. The encoded protein is CASPLFSCRWGGGGKNIQYF.

V gene TRBV6-1 combines with J gene TRBJ2-7, with 9 bases lining up with TRBD1. Trimming removed 8 bases from V and 1 base from J; junction bases left unmatched: 6. This CDR3 is 14 amino acids long. Germline V gene lookup returns CDR1 MNHNS and CDR2 SASEGT. CDR3 in DNA: TGTGCCAGCCTGACCGGGACAGGGTCCTACGAGCAGTACTTC. It codes for CASLTGTGSYEQYF.

The chain combines TRBV19 with TRBJ1-5; 9 nucleotides line up with TRBD1. V dropped 5 bases and J dropped 4; count of bases not matched to a gene: 9. CDR1 and CDR2 from the germline V gene are LNHDA and SQIVND (reference sequence). CDR3 size: 16 residues. CDR3 DNA sequence: TGTGCCAGTAGTTCACCGGGACAGGGTTCTAATCAGCCCCAGCATTTT. It is translated as CASSSPGQGSNQPQHF.

The chain recombines TRBV7-3 with TRBJ2-7; tentatively, D is TRBD2 (6 bases). This CDR3 comprises 16 residues. Germline V gene sequence: CDR1 SGHTA, CDR2 FQGTGA. With 5 bases removed from V and 5 bases from J, the gap between germline ends came to 22 bases. CDR3 bases: TGTGCCAGCAGCAGTTGGGAGGAGAGCGGGTATAACGAGCAGTACTTC. Its translation: CASSSWEESGYNEQYF. Combining the CDR3 with reference TRBV7-3 and TRBJ2-7 gives the whole variable domain GAGVSQTPSNKVTEKGKYVELRCDPISGHTALYWYRQSLGQGPEFLIYFQGTGAADDSGLPNDRFFAVRPEGSVSTLKIQRTERGDSAVYLCASSSWEESGYNEQYFGPGTRLTVT.

V usage is TRBV30 and J usage is TRBJ1-5; weak D call: TRBD1 (5 bases). CDR1 and CDR2 from the germline V gene are GTSNPN and SVGIG (reference sequence). This CDR3 is 13 amino acids long. The V and J ends lost 2 bases and 5 bases respectively, with 10 bases between them. CDR3 sequence reads: CAWSFGGYQPQHF. The DNA of the CDR3 is TGTGCCTGGAGTTTTGGGGGGTATCAGCCCCAGCATTTT.

V usage is TRBV5-1 and J usage is TRBJ2-1; 8 nucleotides line up with TRBD2. The V and J ends lost 0 bases and 3 bases, in that order; junction bases with no gene match: 5. The CDR3 contains 16 residues. Per germline, CDR1 SGHRS and CDR2 YFSETQ. CDR3 bases: TGCGCCAGCAGCTTGGCCGGCGGGGGGATCTACAATGAGCAGTTCTTC. It is translated as CASSLAGGGIYNEQFF. The full variable domain, its missing parts supplied by reference TRBV5-1 and TRBJ2-1, is KAGVTQTPRYLIKTRGQQVTLSCSPISGHRSVSWYQQTPGQGLQFLFEYFSETQRNKGNFPGRFSGRQFSNSRSEMNVSTLELGDSALYLCASSLAGGGIYNEQFFGPGTRLTVL.

The J gene is TRBJ2-3, the V gene TRBV11-3; 12 bases are shared with TRBD2. The CDR3 has 15 residues. V was clipped by 4 bases and J by 6 bases; unmatched bases: 5. The germline V gene encodes CDR1 SGHNT and CDR2 YENEEA. The CDR3 coding sequence is TGTGCCAGCAGCTCCCCCACTAGCGGGGGGGATACGCAGTATTTT. Its protein product is CASSSPTSGGDTQYF.

The table lists this clone with a few counts. The chain employs TRBV30 and TRBJ1-2; D uncertain. This CDR3 comprises 14 residues. Germline V gene sequence: CDR1 GTSNPN, CDR2 SVGIG (reference sequence). Trimming removed 0 bases at V and 5 bases at J, with 13 bases between. The DNA of the CDR3 is TGTGCCTGGAGTGTAGTTGGCTCCAGGTATGGCTACACCTTC. It yields the protein CAWSVVGSRYGYTF.

The V call is TRBV6-5, the J call TRBJ1-3, with 8 bases aligning to TRBD1. The germline CDR1 and CDR2 sequences are MNHEY and SVGAGI. The V segment lost 6 bases and the J segment 4 bases; nucleotides outside the gene matches: 5. The CDR3 runs 14 residues. The CDR3, as DNA: TGTGCCAGCAGAAGGACAGGGTCAGGAAACACCATATATTTT. Translating gives CASRRTGSGNTIYF.

The gene calls are TRBV6-1 and TRBJ2-3; D remains unclear. V was shortened by 6 bases and J by 5 bases, with 9 bases between the two germline ends. This CDR3 is built from 12 residues. CDR1 and CDR2 (germline): MNHNS, SASEGT. CDR3 in amino acids: CASSPPVDTQYF. The CDR3 nucleotides read TGTGCCAGCAGCCCTCCGGTAGATACGCAGTATTTT.